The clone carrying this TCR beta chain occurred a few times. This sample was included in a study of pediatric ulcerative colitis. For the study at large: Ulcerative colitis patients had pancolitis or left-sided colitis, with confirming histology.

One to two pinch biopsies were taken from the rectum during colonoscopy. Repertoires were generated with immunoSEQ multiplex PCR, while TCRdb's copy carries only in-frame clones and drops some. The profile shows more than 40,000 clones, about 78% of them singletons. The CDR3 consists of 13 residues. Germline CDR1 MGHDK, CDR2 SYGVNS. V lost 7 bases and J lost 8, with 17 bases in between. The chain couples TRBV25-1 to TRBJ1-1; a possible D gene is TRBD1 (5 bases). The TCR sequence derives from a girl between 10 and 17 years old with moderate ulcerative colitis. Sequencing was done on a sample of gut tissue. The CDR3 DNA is TGTGCCAGCAAAGGGACGACCTTGGGGGAAGCTTTCTTT. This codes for CASKGTTLGEAFF.